The text below deals with one T cell receptor (beta chain). As defined, naive CD8 cells were CD45RO-negative and positively selected for CCR7, with terminally differentiated effector memory CD45RA+ cells excluded. V was cut by 3 bases and J by 5 bases, with 13 bases left in between. The CDR3 sequence is 14 residues long. The V gene's germline CDR1 is SGHAT and CDR2 FQNNGV. These data belong to a study of shared clonotypes between healthy human individuals. Clones were sequenced by immunoSEQ multiplex PCR, and TCRdb holds only the in-frame ones, with some missing. The sample lists 600,000 or so clones, about 98% seen once, with 0.25% to 0.35% in the top ten.

The material sequenced was naive CD8+ T cells sorted from blood. The clonotype comes from a young man in good health. The chain joins TRBV11-2 to TRBJ2-5, with D perhaps matching TRBD2 (5 bases). Written as DNA, the CDR3 is TGTGCCAGCAGCTTTGTCCCGTGGAGGGAGACCCAGTACTTC. The encoded protein is CASSFVPWRETQYF.